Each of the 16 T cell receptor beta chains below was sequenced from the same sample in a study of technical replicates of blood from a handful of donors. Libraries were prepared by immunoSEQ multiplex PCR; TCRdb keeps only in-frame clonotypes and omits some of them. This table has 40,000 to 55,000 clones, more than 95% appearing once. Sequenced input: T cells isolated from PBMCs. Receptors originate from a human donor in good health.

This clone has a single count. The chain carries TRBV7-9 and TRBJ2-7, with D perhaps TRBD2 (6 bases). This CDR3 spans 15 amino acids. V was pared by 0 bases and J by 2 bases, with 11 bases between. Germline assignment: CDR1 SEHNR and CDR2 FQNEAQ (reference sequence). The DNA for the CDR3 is TGTGCCAGCAGCTTAGCTATTGGGAGGACCTACGAGCAGTACTTC. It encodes CASSLAIGRTYEQYF. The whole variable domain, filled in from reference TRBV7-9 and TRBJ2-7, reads DTGVSQNPRHKITKRGQNVTFRCDPISEHNRLYWYRQTLGQGPEFLTYFQNEAQLEKSRLLSDRFSAERPKGSFSTLEIQRTEQGDSAMYLCASSLAIGRTYEQYFGPGTRLTVT.

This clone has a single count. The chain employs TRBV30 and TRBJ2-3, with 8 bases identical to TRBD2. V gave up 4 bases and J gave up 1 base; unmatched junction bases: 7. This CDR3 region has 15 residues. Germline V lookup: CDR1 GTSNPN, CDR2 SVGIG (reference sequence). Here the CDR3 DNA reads TGTGCCTGGACTATAAGCGGGAGAGGCACAGATACGCAGTATTTT. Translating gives CAWTISGRGTDTQYF.

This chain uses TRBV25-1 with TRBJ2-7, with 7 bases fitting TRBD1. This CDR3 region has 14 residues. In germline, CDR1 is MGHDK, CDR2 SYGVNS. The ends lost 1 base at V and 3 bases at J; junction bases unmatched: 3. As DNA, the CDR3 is TGTGCCAGCAGTGAATTGGACAGGAACTACGAGCAGTACTTC. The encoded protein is CASSELDRNYEQYF.

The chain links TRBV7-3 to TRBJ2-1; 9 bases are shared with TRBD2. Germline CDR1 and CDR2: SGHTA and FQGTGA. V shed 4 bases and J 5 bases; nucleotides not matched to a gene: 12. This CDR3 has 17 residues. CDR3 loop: CASSSPPPAGGNNEQFF. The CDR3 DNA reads TGTGCCAGCAGCTCCCCTCCCCCAGCGGGAGGTAACAATGAGCAGTTCTTC.

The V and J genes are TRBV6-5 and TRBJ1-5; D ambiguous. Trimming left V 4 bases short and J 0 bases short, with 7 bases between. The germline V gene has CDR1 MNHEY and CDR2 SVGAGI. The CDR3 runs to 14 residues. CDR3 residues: CASSSTSSNQPQHF. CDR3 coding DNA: TGTGCCAGCAGTTCAACAAGTAGCAATCAGCCCCAGCATTTT.

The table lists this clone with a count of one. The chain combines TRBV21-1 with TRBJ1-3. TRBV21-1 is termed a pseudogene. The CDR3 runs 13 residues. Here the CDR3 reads CASSAYSGNTIYF. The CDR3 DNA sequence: TGTGCCAGCTCTGCCTACTCTGGAAACACCATATATTTT.

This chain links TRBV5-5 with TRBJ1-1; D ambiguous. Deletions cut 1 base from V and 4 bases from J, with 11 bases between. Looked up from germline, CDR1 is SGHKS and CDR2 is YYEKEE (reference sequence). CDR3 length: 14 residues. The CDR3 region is CASSLIQPTTEAFF. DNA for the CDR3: TGTGCCAGCAGCTTGATACAGCCTACCACTGAAGCTTTCTTT.

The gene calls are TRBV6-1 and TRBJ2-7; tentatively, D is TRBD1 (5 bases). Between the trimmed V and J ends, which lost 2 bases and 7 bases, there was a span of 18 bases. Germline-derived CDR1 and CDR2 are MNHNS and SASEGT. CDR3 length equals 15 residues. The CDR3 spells CASSELTAIIREQYF. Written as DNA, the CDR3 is TGTGCCAGCAGTGAATTGACAGCCATTATTAGGGAGCAGTACTTC.

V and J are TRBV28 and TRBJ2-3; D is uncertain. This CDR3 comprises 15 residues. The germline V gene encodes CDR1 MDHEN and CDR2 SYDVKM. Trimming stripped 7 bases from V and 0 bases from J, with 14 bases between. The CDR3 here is CASISRRISTDTQYF. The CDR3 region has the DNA TGTGCCAGCATCTCTAGGAGAATTAGCACAGATACGCAGTATTTT.

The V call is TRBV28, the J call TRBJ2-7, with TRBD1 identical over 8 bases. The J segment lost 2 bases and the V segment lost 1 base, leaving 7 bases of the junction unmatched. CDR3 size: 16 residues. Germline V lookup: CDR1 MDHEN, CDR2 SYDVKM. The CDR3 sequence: CASSLLSGTGAYEQYF. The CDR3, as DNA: TGTGCCAGCAGTTTATTGTCCGGGACAGGAGCCTACGAGCAGTACTTC.

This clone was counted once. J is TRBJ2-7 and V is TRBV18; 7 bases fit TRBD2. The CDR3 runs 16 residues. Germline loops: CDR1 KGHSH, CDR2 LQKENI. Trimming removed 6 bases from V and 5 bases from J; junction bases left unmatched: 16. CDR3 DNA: TGTGCCAGCTCGTATAATGGCGGGAGATTATCGGACGAGCAGTACTTC. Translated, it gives CASSYNGGRLSDEQYF.

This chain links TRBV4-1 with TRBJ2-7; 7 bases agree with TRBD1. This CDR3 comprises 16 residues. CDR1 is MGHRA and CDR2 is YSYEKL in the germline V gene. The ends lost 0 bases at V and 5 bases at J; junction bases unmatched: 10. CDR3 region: CASSQDISGQAHEQYF. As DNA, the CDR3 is TGCGCCAGCAGCCAAGATATTTCTGGACAGGCCCACGAGCAGTACTTC.

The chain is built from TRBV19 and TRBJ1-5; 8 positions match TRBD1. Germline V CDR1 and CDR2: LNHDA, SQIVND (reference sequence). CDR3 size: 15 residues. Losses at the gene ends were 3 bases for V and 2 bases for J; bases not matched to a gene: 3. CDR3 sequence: CASSIRGQGNQPQHF. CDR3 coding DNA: TGTGCCAGTAGTATTAGGGGACAGGGCAATCAGCCCCAGCATTTT.

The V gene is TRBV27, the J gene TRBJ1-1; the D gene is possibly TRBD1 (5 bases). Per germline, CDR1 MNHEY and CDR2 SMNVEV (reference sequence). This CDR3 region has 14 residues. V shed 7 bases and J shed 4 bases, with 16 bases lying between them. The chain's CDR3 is CASISGRRGTEAFF. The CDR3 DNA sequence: TGTGCCAGCATTTCTGGCCGAAGGGGCACTGAAGCTTTCTTT.

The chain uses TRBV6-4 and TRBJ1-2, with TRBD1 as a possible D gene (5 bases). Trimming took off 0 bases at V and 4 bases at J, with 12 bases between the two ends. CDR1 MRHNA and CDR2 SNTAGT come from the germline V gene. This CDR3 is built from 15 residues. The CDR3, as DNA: TGTGCCAGCAGTGACTCGGGGGGAACGGTCTATGGCTACACCTTC. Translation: CASSDSGGTVYGYTF.

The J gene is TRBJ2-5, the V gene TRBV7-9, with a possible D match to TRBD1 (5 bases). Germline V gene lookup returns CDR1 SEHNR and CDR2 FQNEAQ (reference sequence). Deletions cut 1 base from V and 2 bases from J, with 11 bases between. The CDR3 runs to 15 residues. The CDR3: CASSLVGDSQETQYF. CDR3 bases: TGTGCCAGCAGCTTAGTAGGAGACAGTCAAGAGACCCAGTACTTC.